A selection of T cell receptor beta chains follows, all from one sample in a study of T cells after yellow fever vaccination. TCRdb ran MiXCR on the 5' RACE reads and lists one entry per CDR3 protein. The sample records fewer than 350,000 distinct CDR3 sequences, approximately 3.8% being singletons. The specimen comprised PBMCs, sampled on the day of the yellow fever booster vaccination. The receptor set was obtained from a man aged 18 to 30 who received the YFV17D yellow fever vaccine. Each CDR3 is given with its conserved first and last residue. D genes are given only for firm matches. Where a row states a size, it is once, few, many or the class of an expanded clone; other rows omit it.

D gene	clone size	J gene	V gene	CDR3 protein	CDR3 DNA
.	.	TRBJ1-1	TRBV29-1	CSVTVMNTEAFF	TGCAGCGTTACGGTGATGAACACTGAAGCTTTCTTT
TRBD2	many	TRBJ2-3	TRBV20-1	CSARDPLAGVPDTQYF	TGCAGTGCTAGAGATCCCCTAGCGGGGGTCCCAGATACGCAGTATTTT
.	many	TRBJ1-5	TRBV6-5	CASSSPGGLTQHF	TGTGCCAGCAGTTCGCCCGGGGGCTTGACCCAGCATTTT
TRBD1	many	TRBJ2-7	TRBV27	CASSMTGFSSYEQYF	TGTGCCAGCAGCATGACAGGGTTCAGCTCCTACGAGCAGTACTTC
TRBD2	.	TRBJ2-1	TRBV7-2	CASSFGIGGAGEQFF	TGTGCCAGCAGCTTTGGAATCGGGGGGGCCGGTGAGCAGTTCTTC
TRBD1	few	TRBJ2-4	TRBV27	CASSLKGTGGAKNIQYF	TGTGCCAGCAGTTTAAAAGGGACAGGGGGAGCCAAAAACATTCAGTACTTC
.	few	TRBJ2-7	TRBV6-6	CASSYVEVDEQYF	TGTGCCAGCAGTTACGTCGAGGTTGACGAGCAGTACTTC
.	.	TRBJ2-7	TRBV6-5	CASSYWSSEGGEQYF	TGTGCCAGCAGCTATTGGTCCTCGGAAGGCGGGGAGCAGTACTTC
.	.	TRBJ2-2	TRBV12-3/TRBV12-4	CASSAGMNTGELIF	TGTGCCAGCAGTGCCGGAATGAACACCGGGGAGCTGATTTTT
TRBD2	many	TRBJ2-7	TRBV7-9	CASSGLAVSYEQYF	TGTGCCAGCAGCGGACTAGCGGTGTCCTACGAGCAGTACTTC
TRBD1	many	TRBJ1-3	TRBV3-1	CASSQPGTGIGNTIYF	TGTGCCAGCAGCCAACCAGGGACAGGGATCGGAAACACCATATATTTT
.	.	TRBJ1-6	TRBV4-2	CASSQRPRDLTSSYNSPLHF	TGTGCCAGCAGCCAACGCCCTCGGGACCTTACTAGCTCCTATAATTCACCCCTCCACTTT
TRBD1	many	TRBJ2-2	TRBV5-1	CASSDRGRAGELFF	TGCGCCAGCTCGGACAGGGGACGGGCCGGGGAGCTGTTTTTT
.	many	TRBJ1-2	TRBV6-1	CASSERFGGLGGYTF	TGTGCCAGCAGTGAAAGATTTGGGGGCCTTGGTGGCTACACCTTC
.	many	TRBJ1-2	TRBV29-1	CSVATDSSYGYTF	TGCAGCGTCGCTACGGACAGCTCCTATGGCTACACCTTC
TRBD2	few	TRBJ2-5	TRBV6-2/TRBV6-3	CASSYRLAGAGPQETQYF	TGTGCCAGCAGTTACCGACTAGCGGGGGCGGGTCCTCAAGAGACCCAGTACTTC
.	many	TRBJ2-4	TRBV4-3	CASQGGGTPGIQYF	TGCGCCAGCCAAGGGGGGGGGACCCCGGGCATTCAGTACTTC
TRBD1	few	TRBJ2-3	TRBV9	CASSGGTVTDTQYF	TGTGCCAGCAGCGGGGGGACAGTCACAGATACGCAGTATTTT